This record looks at one T cell receptor beta chain sequence and its context. Many counts were recorded for this clonotype. The specificity of this receptor is unknown. Base qualities are missing; no much larger clone stands one base away. The library was prepared using 5' RACE. The sequencer listed for this sample is NextSeq 500. The TCR library protocol attached unique molecular identifiers to individual cDNA molecules to correct for sequencing error and PCR bias. Both TCR alpha and beta chains were sequenced, and tight co-correlation was observed between alpha and beta sequence abundances in each sample. The original pipeline was this. V gene, J gene and CDR3 annotation of TCR sequences was performed with Decombinator V4. TCRs were defined as expanded if a significant change between any two time points was detected under a Poisson model with p below 0.0001. Abundances of TCRs were expressed as counts per million after normalisation to the total number of TCRs sequenced in each sample. MAIT TCRs were defined by TRAV1-2 paired with TRAJ12, TRAJ20 or TRAJ33, and iNKT TCRs by TRAV10 paired with TRAJ18. VDJdb, accessed 1 November 2021, was searched for CMV, EBV and SARS-CoV-2 annotated TCRs, excluding TCRs annotated for multiple antigens. TCRdb's own reprocessing of the public reads used fastp at Q25 and MiXCR and kept productive beta chains. CDR3 protein duplicates are merged, each entry listing the most common genes and DNA. These V and J calls are TCRdb output, not the study's own analysis. A total of fewer than 85,000 distinct CDR3 sequences appear in this sample, around 13% of them only once. The top ten clonotypes cover over 1.2% of the sample.

The germline V gene (reference sequence) gives CDR1 as LNHDA and CDR2 as SQIVND. Including the terminal cysteine and phenylalanine, the CDR3 comprises 15 residues. The read is trimmed to its CDR3 DNA, 45 bases read in frame from base 1. V loses 6 bases of germline sequence and J loses 0 bases, and the interval between the two ends is 12 bases. This was a case-control study nested in a cohort of healthcare workers in London, UK, who had nasopharyngeal swab PCR tests and blood samples taken every week. Healthcare workers were enrolled in the week of the UK lockdown, from 23 to 31 March 2020, and were followed every week for up to about 16 weeks. The data were obtained in a study of early T cells in non-severe SARS-CoV-2 infection (dated by TCRdb to the early 2020s). The study in broad terms: Because TCR sequencing was done on bulk RNA from unsorted whole blood, the alpha and beta chains could not be paired. The research as a whole found: VDJdb matching was skewed toward anti-spike CD8 responses and likely underestimated virus-specific expansions, missing private and CD4 specificities.

The source material was whole blood. In this chain, TRBV19 is recombined with TRBJ2-1; no D gene is confidently identified. The clonotype comes from an adult who was a healthcare worker with PCR-confirmed SARS-CoV-2 infection or an uninfected control (not recorded which). The nucleotide sequence is given as TGTGCCAGTAGAGCCGACCGGAGCTCCTACAATGAGCAGTTCTTC. The encoded protein is CASRADRSSYNEQFF.